These 2 T cell receptor beta chains came from one sample sequenced in a study of cytomegalovirus exposure and HLA in healthy donors. Primers: 60 Vbeta forward and 13 Jbeta reverse. Sequencing was performed with immunoSEQ multiplex PCR; in TCRdb, only in-frame clones are kept and a portion is missing. The table has about 110,000 clones, 75% seen once. Sequenced: PBMCs. All receptors come from a man aged 40-55 years in good health and CMV-seronegative.

V gene TRBV5-1 combines with J gene TRBJ2-3; 10 nucleotides match TRBD2. The CDR3 covers 15 residues. Per the germline V gene, CDR1 is SGHRS and CDR2 is YFSETQ. Trimming removed 4 bases from V and 6 bases from J; junction bases left unmatched: 8. Written as DNA, the CDR3 is TGCGCCAGCAGCGAAGCGGGGGGGCCACCCGATACGCAGTATTTT. Its protein product is CASSEAGGPPDTQYF.

The chain combines TRBV7-8 with TRBJ2-7, with TRBD1 as a possible D gene (6 bases). Trimming cost V 4 bases and J 4 bases, with 11 bases left between them. CDR1 and CDR2 (germline): SGHVS, FQNEAQ. The length of the CDR3 is 13 residues. The DNA of the CDR3 is TGTGCCAGCAGCTCAGGGGCCCAATACGAGCAGTACTTC. This sequence encodes CASSSGAQYEQYF.